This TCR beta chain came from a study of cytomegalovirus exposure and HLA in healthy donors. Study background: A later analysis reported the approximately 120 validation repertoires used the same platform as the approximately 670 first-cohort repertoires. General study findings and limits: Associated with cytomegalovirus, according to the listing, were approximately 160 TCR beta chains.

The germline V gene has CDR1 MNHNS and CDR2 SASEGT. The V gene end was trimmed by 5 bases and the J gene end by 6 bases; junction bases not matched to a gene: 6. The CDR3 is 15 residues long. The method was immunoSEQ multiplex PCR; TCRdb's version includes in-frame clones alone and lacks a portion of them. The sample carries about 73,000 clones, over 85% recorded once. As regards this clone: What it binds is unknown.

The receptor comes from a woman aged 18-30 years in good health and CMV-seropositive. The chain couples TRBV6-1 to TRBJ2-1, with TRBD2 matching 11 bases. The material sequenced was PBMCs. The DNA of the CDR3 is TGTGCCAGCAGTTTAGCGGGAGGGCTAGGCAATGAGCAGTTCTTC. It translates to CASSLAGGLGNEQFF.